Below, 29 T cell receptor beta chains from the same sample are listed, as sequenced in a study of cytomegalovirus exposure and HLA in healthy donors. The PCR contained 60 Vbeta and 13 Jbeta primers. Sequenced by immunoSEQ multiplex PCR; TCRdb stores in-frame clones only, minus some. Of fewer than 120,000 clones listed, about 86% are singletons. The sequenced material came from PBMCs. These receptor sequences come from a man aged 35 to 55 in good health and CMV-seronegative.

The chain uses TRBV6-5 and TRBJ2-5; 9 bases are a match to TRBD2. The length of the CDR3 is 13 residues. Germline V lookup: CDR1 MNHEY, CDR2 SVGAGI. J was trimmed by 4 bases and V by 4 bases; bases with no gene match: 1. The CDR3 is CASSFSGGETQYF. In nucleotides, the CDR3 is TGTGCCAGCAGTTTTAGCGGGGGAGAGACCCAGTACTTC.

This chain joins TRBV6-1 and TRBJ2-5; a possible D gene is TRBD2 (6 bases). The germline V gene encodes CDR1 MNHNS and CDR2 SASEGT. Deletions cut 4 bases from V and 5 bases from J, with 11 bases between. The CDR3 has 13 amino acids. DNA for the CDR3: TGTGCCAGCAGTGTGGTTGGGAGGGAGACCCAGTACTTC. This gives the protein CASSVVGRETQYF.

Concerning this clone: This sample also contains other DNA sequences that code for the same CDR3. The V call is TRBV7-7, the J call TRBJ2-5, with 10 bases fitting TRBD1. J gave up 6 bases and V 4 bases, and 2 bases lay outside the gene matches. The CDR3 has 13 amino acids. Germline CDR1 SSHAT, CDR2 FNYEAQ (reference sequence). CDR3 protein: CASSSGQGQTQYF. CDR3 coding DNA: TGTGCCAGCAGCTCGGGACAGGGGCAGACCCAGTACTTC.

The rearrangement joins TRBV5-4 to TRBJ1-1; 8 bases are a match to TRBD1. The germline V gene has CDR1 SGHNT and CDR2 YYREEE (reference sequence). The length of the CDR3 is 14 residues. V shed 3 bases and J 3 bases; nucleotides not matched to a gene: 4. CDR3 amino acids: CASSSQGAHTEAFF. The CDR3 bases are TGTGCCAGCAGCTCCCAGGGGGCGCACACTGAAGCTTTCTTT.

The CDR3 nucleotides read TGTGCCAGCAGTGAAGGGAGAGGACAGGGATATTCACCCCTCCACTTT. Protein: CASSEGRGQGYSPLHF. This chain joins TRBV2 and TRBJ1-6, with 8 bases identical to TRBD1. The CDR3 has 16 amino acids. V lost 1 base, J lost 8 bases, and 7 bases stayed unmatched. The V gene's germline CDR1 is SNHLY and CDR2 FYNNEI.

This chain uses TRBV30 with TRBJ2-1; no reliable D call. The CDR3 loop spans 11 amino acids. CDR1 and CDR2 from the germline V gene are GTSNPN and SVGIG (reference sequence). Trimming removed 1 base from V and 8 bases from J, with 6 bases in between. This chain's CDR3 is CAWSGVYEQFF. The CDR3 DNA reads TGTGCCTGGAGTGGAGTGTATGAGCAGTTCTTC.

This clone was observed a few times. The chain joins TRBV2 to TRBJ2-1; 9 positions agree with TRBD2. The CDR3 is 13 amino acids. J gave up 8 bases and V 7 bases, and 6 bases lay outside the gene matches. Germline CDR1 reads SNHLY; CDR2 reads FYNNEI. The CDR3 is CASNVAGVHEQFF. In nucleotides, the CDR3 is TGTGCCAGCAACGTAGCGGGGGTCCATGAGCAGTTCTTC.

J is TRBJ1-4 and V is TRBV30; 8 nucleotides line up with TRBD1. The J segment lost 7 bases and the V segment lost 6 bases, leaving 4 bases of the junction unmatched. CDR1 is GTSNPN, CDR2 SVGIG, per germline (reference sequence). This CDR3 is built from 12 residues. The CDR3 spells CACRGRGEKLFF. CDR3 DNA: TGTGCCTGCAGGGGGCGTGGTGAAAAACTGTTTTTT.

The chain combines TRBV7-2 with TRBJ1-1; possibly TRBD1 for D (6 bases). The germline CDR1 and CDR2 sequences are SGHTA and FQGNSA. There are 16 residues in the CDR3. V lost 5 bases and J 4 bases, leaving 20 bases between the germline ends. The DNA of the CDR3 is TGTGCCAGCAGCCGCGGGGGCTCAGGTAGGCCCACTGAAGCTTTCTTT. Amino acids: CASSRGGSGRPTEAFF.

This rearrangement joins TRBV5-5 to TRBJ1-5, with no clear D. V was pared by 5 bases and J by 5 bases, with 11 bases between. Germline-derived CDR1 and CDR2 are SGHKS and YYEKEE (reference sequence). The CDR3 contains 13 residues. This CDR3 reads CASSLWGDQPQHF. The CDR3 nucleotides read TGTGCCAGCAGTCTTTGGGGAGATCAGCCCCAGCATTTT.

The chain joins TRBV6-5 to TRBJ2-6, with D possibly matching TRBD2 (6 bases). Trimming removed 2 bases from V and 3 bases from J, with 8 bases in between. The CDR3 sequence is 15 residues long. Germline V CDR1 and CDR2: MNHEY, SVGAGI. The CDR3 loop is CASSYAGIGANVLTF. Written as DNA, the CDR3 is TGTGCCAGCAGTTACGCGGGGATTGGGGCCAACGTCCTGACTTTC.

The rearrangement uses TRBV13 and TRBJ2-3; 8 bases agree with TRBD1. Germline V gene sequence: CDR1 PRHDT, CDR2 FYEKMQ (reference sequence). Trimming cost V 3 bases and J 6 bases; bases outside gene matches: 11. CDR3 length: 16 amino acids. CDR3 in amino acids: CASSLPGQGRGDTQYF. CDR3 coding DNA: TGTGCCAGCAGCTTGCCCGGACAGGGCCGCGGGGATACGCAGTATTTT. The full variable domain, in which reference TRBV13 and TRBJ2-3 provide the parts outside the CDR3, is AAGVIQSPRHLIKEKRETATLKCYPIPRHDTVYWYQQGPGQDPQFLISFYEKMQSDKGSIPDRFSAQQFSDYHSELNMSSLELGDSALYFCASSLPGQGRGDTQYFGPGTRLTVL.

The chain recombines TRBV20-1 with TRBJ1-2; no clear D gene. The CDR3 length is 9 residues. V was clipped by 7 bases and J by 4 bases, with 4 bases between them. The germline gives CDR1 DFQATT, CDR2 SNEGSKA (reference sequence). CDR3 coding DNA: TGCAGTGTCTCCTATGGCTACACCTTC. It specifies CSVSYGYTF.

The chain uses TRBV4-1 and TRBJ2-5, with TRBD2 identical over 8 bases. V dropped 0 bases and J dropped 5; count of bases not matched to a gene: 11. Germline V gives CDR1 MGHRA, CDR2 YSYEKL. This CDR3 has 17 amino acids. The CDR3 is CASSQEGSGGGYETQYF. As DNA, the CDR3 is TGCGCCAGCAGCCAAGAGGGGAGCGGGGGAGGGTATGAGACCCAGTACTTC.

This sequence joins TRBV13 and TRBJ1-3, with 7 bases fitting TRBD1. Germline lookup yields CDR1 PRHDT and CDR2 FYEKMQ (reference sequence). The CDR3 spans 16 residues. The V gene end was trimmed by 1 base and the J gene end by 0 bases; junction bases not matched to a gene: 3. CDR3 residues: CASSLEGQYSGNTIYF. The CDR3 region has the DNA TGTGCCAGCAGCTTAGAGGGACAGTACTCTGGAAACACCATATATTTT.

The chain joins TRBV5-1 to TRBJ1-2; TRBD1 might be the D (6 bases). In germline, CDR1 is SGHRS, CDR2 YFSETQ. CDR3 length equals 15 residues. The V gene lost 1 base and the J gene lost 0 bases, with 10 bases spanning the gap. CDR3 sequence: CASSLYGGPNYGYTF. In nucleotides, the CDR3 is TGCGCCAGCAGCTTGTACGGGGGGCCTAACTATGGCTACACCTTC.

The chain recombines TRBV6-1 with TRBJ2-3, with D possibly matching TRBD2 (5 bases). The CDR3 is 12 residues long. V was trimmed by 8 bases and J by 3 bases, leaving 9 bases between them. Germline CDR1 and CDR2: MNHNS and SASEGT. CDR3 amino acids: CASDRGTDTQYF. The CDR3 nucleotides read TGTGCCAGCGACCGGGGTACAGATACGCAGTATTTT.

The chain recombines TRBV5-4 with TRBJ1-6; TRBD1 matches at 7 bases. J gave up 10 bases and V 4 bases, and 11 bases lay outside the gene matches. The CDR3 has 15 residues. Germline CDR1 reads SGHNT; CDR2 reads YYREEE (reference sequence). The CDR3 reads CASSPQTGPESPLHF. The CDR3 DNA reads as TGTGCCAGCAGCCCTCAGACAGGGCCGGAATCACCCCTCCACTTT.

This clone has only a few counts. The chain combines TRBV10-1 with TRBJ1-1, with 9 bases that match TRBD1. The CDR3 spans 15 residues. Germline V lookup: CDR1 WNHNN, CDR2 SYGVQD (reference sequence). V shed 3 bases, J shed 1 base, and the junction held 3 bases outside the gene matches. CDR3 residues: CASSEGDRENTEAFF. The CDR3 region has the DNA TGCGCCAGCAGTGAAGGGGACAGGGAGAACACTGAAGCTTTCTTT.

The chain couples TRBV9 to TRBJ1-2, with D possibly being TRBD1 (5 bases). The CDR3 length is 17 residues. CDR1 is SGDLS and CDR2 is YYNGEE in the germline V gene. The V and J ends lost 2 bases and 1 base respectively, with 18 bases between them. The CDR3 reads CASSVGAKRQSNYGYTF. The DNA of the CDR3 is TGTGCCAGCAGCGTGGGTGCAAAAAGACAGAGTAACTATGGCTACACCTTC.

This sequence joins TRBV28 and TRBJ1-5; maybe TRBD1 (5 bases). The ends were cut back, 3 bases at V and 4 bases at J, with 13 bases in the middle. This CDR3 is built from 15 residues. Germline V lookup: CDR1 MDHEN, CDR2 SYDVKM. The CDR3 DNA is TGTGCCAGCAGTTTCCCAGGGAACCTAAATCAGCCCCAGCATTTT. This sequence encodes CASSFPGNLNQPQHF.

The J gene is TRBJ2-7, the V gene TRBV6-6; 9 bases are a match to TRBD2. The V gene end was trimmed by 0 bases and the J gene end by 2 bases; junction bases not matched to a gene: 5. CDR3 length: 16 amino acids. Per germline, CDR1 MNHNY and CDR2 SVGAGI (reference sequence). The CDR3: CASSYSRAGGAYEQYF. The CDR3 region has the DNA TGTGCCAGCAGTTACTCGAGAGCGGGGGGTGCCTACGAGCAGTACTTC.

V is TRBV6-1 and J is TRBJ2-7; a possible D gene is TRBD2 (6 bases). The CDR3 is 15 amino acids. Germline V gene sequence: CDR1 MNHNS, CDR2 SASEGT. V lost 2 bases and J lost 0, with 11 bases in between. CDR3 region: CASSELGGSSYEQYF. The CDR3 nucleotides read TGTGCCAGCAGTGAATTGGGGGGAAGCTCCTACGAGCAGTACTTC.

This chain links TRBV28 with TRBJ2-5; 9 positions agree with TRBD1. Germline CDR1 and CDR2: MDHEN and SYDVKM. The CDR3 consists of 16 residues. V dropped 5 bases and J dropped 5; count of bases not matched to a gene: 12. CDR3 loop: CASSTRTGGVGETQYF. CDR3 DNA: TGTGCCAGCAGTACGAGAACAGGGGGCGTAGGGGAGACCCAGTACTTC.

The chain is built from TRBV9 and TRBJ1-4; D is perhaps TRBD1 (5 bases). The CDR3 has 14 amino acids. CDR1 is SGDLS, CDR2 YYNGEE, per germline. The V end lost 3 bases, the J end lost 6 bases, and 12 bases lay between the germline ends. CDR3 bases: TGTGCCAGCAGCGGGGGGGGATCGGATGAAAAACTGTTTTTT. Translation gives CASSGGGSDEKLFF.

The rearrangement uses TRBV7-6 and TRBJ1-4, with D perhaps matching TRBD1 (5 bases). The CDR3 is 13 amino acids. V lost 5 bases and J 8 bases, leaving 12 bases between the germline ends. The V gene's germline CDR1 is SGHVS and CDR2 FNYEAQ. The CDR3 DNA follows: TGTGCCAGCAGCGCCCACAGGAAGGAAAAACTGTTTTTT. Encoded protein: CASSAHRKEKLFF. Full variable domain (missing parts from reference TRBV7-6 and TRBJ1-4): GAGVSQSPRYKVTKRGQDVALRCDPISGHVSLYWYRQALGQGPEFLTYFNYEAQQDKSGLPNDRFSAERPEGSISTLTIQRTEQRDSAMYRCASSAHRKEKLFFGSGTQLSVL.

This chain links TRBV11-2 with TRBJ1-1, with D perhaps TRBD1 (5 bases). The V gene lost 1 base and the J gene lost 1 base, with 13 bases spanning the gap. This CDR3 region has 16 residues. Germline assignment: CDR1 SGHAT and CDR2 FQNNGV. The CDR3, as DNA: TGTGCCAGCAGCTTAGTGATGGGGCAGCCGAACACTGAAGCTTTCTTT. This sequence encodes CASSLVMGQPNTEAFF.

This clone was seen once. J is TRBJ1-1 and V is TRBV29-1, with D unresolved. The CDR3 has 10 amino acids. Trimming removed 4 bases from V and 5 bases from J, with 5 bases in between. Germline-derived CDR1 and CDR2 are SQVTM and ANQGSEA. The CDR3 coding sequence is TGCAGCGTTGTCCTAACTGAAGCTTTCTTT. It translates to CSVVLTEAFF.

The chain joins TRBV27 to TRBJ2-1; D not certain. V dropped 3 bases and J dropped 7 bases, with 13 bases sitting between them. This CDR3 has 14 residues. Per germline, CDR1 MNHEY and CDR2 SMNVEV (reference sequence). In DNA, the CDR3 is TGTGCCAGCAGTTTCCCCCTAGTGCGGAATGAGCAGTTCTTC. It is translated as CASSFPLVRNEQFF.